One and the same sample provided the 25 T cell receptor beta chains below, sequenced in a study of vaccination and CD4 T cells after COVID-19. Treatment meaning: roughly nine-day PBMC culture with coronavirus spike peptide pools or control peptides (ViraFEST assay). The antigens for these receptors are not known. Oncomine TCR Beta short-read sequencing was applied to DNA from cultured CD4+ T cells. TCRdb recomputed calls from the PCR reads with MiXCR, one row per CDR3 protein. This table holds over 15,000 distinct CDR3 sequences, about three quarters found once. Sequenced input: CD4+ T cells from blood, cultured in vitro. The receptors were gathered from a human donor who had recovered from COVID-19.

The count of this clonotype is one. This sequence joins TRBV28 and TRBJ1-5, with 9 bases lining up with TRBD1. Trimming cost V 7 bases and J 7 bases; bases outside gene matches: 5. Looked up from germline, CDR1 is MDHEN and CDR2 is SYDVKM. The CDR3 has 13 residues. The CDR3 DNA reads as TGTGCCAGCACCTGGGACAGGGCCCAGCCCCAGCATTTT. Amino acid sequence: CASTWDRAQPQHF.

This sequence joins TRBV20-1 and TRBJ1-1; TRBD1 aligns across 8 bases. J lost 4 bases, V lost 8 bases, and 3 bases had no gene match. Per the germline V gene, CDR1 is DFQATT and CDR2 is SNEGSKA (reference sequence). The length of the CDR3 is 11 residues. The CDR3, as DNA: TGCAGTAACAGGGGGAGCACTGAAGCTTTCTTT. Encoded protein: CSNRGSTEAFF.

This chain connects TRBV28 to TRBJ2-1, with 11 bases fitting TRBD2. The CDR3 is 16 amino acids. Germline CDR1 and CDR2: MDHEN and SYDVKM. V lost 4 bases to trimming and J lost 4 bases; unmatched junction nucleotides: 6. The CDR3 DNA reads as TGTGCCAGCAGTTCCCCGTCTAGCGGGGGGTACAATGAGCAGTTCTTC. This gives the protein CASSSPSSGGYNEQFF.

The chain links TRBV5-1 to TRBJ2-7; TRBD1 matches at 10 bases. Germline CDR1 is SGHRS and CDR2 is YFSETQ. The CDR3 length is 15 residues. The V gene end was trimmed by 3 bases and the J gene end by 3 bases; junction bases not matched to a gene: 6. The CDR3 loop is CASSSPRTGGYEQYF. The DNA of the CDR3 is TGCGCCAGCAGCTCCCCCAGGACAGGGGGCTACGAGCAGTACTTC.

This clonotype was detected only once. A read error may produce the germline difference seen at one junction end. The chain combines TRBV7-7 with TRBJ2-3; 8 bases match TRBD2. This CDR3 region has 14 residues. CDR1 and CDR2 from the germline V gene are SSHAT and FNYEAQ (reference sequence). This chain's CDR3 is CASSPSGSTDTQYF. CDR3 nucleotides: TGTGCTAGCAGCCCTAGCGGGAGCACAGATACGCAGTATTTT.

The V call is TRBV19, the J call TRBJ1-5; D unresolved. V gave up 3 bases and J gave up 4 bases, with 13 bases separating them. Germline assignment: CDR1 LNHDA and CDR2 SQIVND (reference sequence). CDR3 length: 15 residues. The CDR3 region has the DNA TGTGCCAGTAGTATGGGTAGGGTCGGGAATCAGCCCCAGCATTTT. Encoded protein: CASSMGRVGNQPQHF.

This clonotype came up a few times. V is TRBV20-1 and J is TRBJ1-1; D may be TRBD1 (6 bases). The ends were cut back, 6 bases at V and 1 base at J, with 18 bases in the middle. Germline lookup yields CDR1 DFQATT and CDR2 SNEGSKA (reference sequence). The CDR3 is 15 amino acids. Written as DNA, the CDR3 is TGCAGTGCCTTTAGGCGCCAGGGGCCGAACACTGAAGCTTTCTTT. It yields the protein CSAFRRQGPNTEAFF.

The chain is built from TRBV7-2 and TRBJ1-3; the D is unclear. This CDR3 region has 17 residues. Germline V gene data show CDR1 as SGHTA and CDR2 as FQGNSA. V lost 5 bases to trimming and J lost 2 bases, with 19 bases between them. The CDR3 region has the DNA TGTGCCAGCAGCCCGTCCCAACCAGGAGCAACTGGAAACACCATATATTTT. Residues: CASSPSQPGATGNTIYF.

V gene TRBV7-2 combines with J gene TRBJ2-2, with 11 bases fitting TRBD2. The CDR3 has 15 residues. From germline, CDR1 is SGHTA and CDR2 FQGNSA. V gave up 5 bases and J gave up 5 bases; unmatched junction bases: 4. CDR3 protein: CASSHRTSGTGELFF. CDR3 bases: TGTGCCAGCAGCCATAGGACTAGCGGGACCGGGGAGCTGTTTTTT.

V gene TRBV28 combines with J gene TRBJ1-1; possibly TRBD1 for D (6 bases). Looked up from germline, CDR1 is MDHEN and CDR2 is SYDVKM. The V end was cut by 6 bases, the J end by 0 bases, with 14 bases between. This CDR3 has 15 residues. The CDR3, as DNA: TGTGCCAGCAGATTACAGGGCCCGATGAACACTGAAGCTTTCTTT. It yields the protein CASRLQGPMNTEAFF.

The table lists this clonotype with a few counts. CDR3 amino acids: CASRTTGGTGVDTQYF. The CDR3 coding sequence is TGTGCCAGCAGGACGACAGGGGGAACGGGCGTAGATACGCAGTATTTT. The chain employs TRBV7-3 and TRBJ2-3; 9 bases are a match to TRBD1. The CDR3 is 16 amino acids. With 6 bases clipped from V and 5 bases from J, the junction kept 12 bases outside the gene matches. Germline V gene sequence: CDR1 SGHTA, CDR2 FQGTGA. The full variable domain, completed using reference TRBV7-3 and TRBJ2-3, is GAGVSQTPSNKVTEKGKYVELRCDPISGHTALYWYRQSLGQGPEFLIYFQGTGAADDSGLPNDRFFAVRPEGSVSTLKIQRTERGDSAVYLCASRTTGGTGVDTQYFGPGTRLTVL.

The genes are TRBV9 and TRBJ2-1; no definite D call. The CDR3 runs to 15 residues. Trimming removed 3 bases from V and 3 bases from J, with 13 bases in between. Germline V CDR1 and CDR2: SGDLS, YYNGEE. CDR3 DNA sequence: TGTGCCAGCAGCGCGGTCCCCCTTAGCTACAATGAGCAGTTCTTC. Translation: CASSAVPLSYNEQFF. Full variable domain (missing parts from reference TRBV9 and TRBJ2-1): DSGVTQTPKHLITATGQRVTLRCSPRSGDLSVYWYQQSLDQGLQFLIQYYNGEERAKGNILERFSAQQFPDLHSELNLSSLELGDSALYFCASSAVPLSYNEQFFGPGTRLTVL.

This clonotype has a handful of counts. The chain has TRBV2 and TRBJ2-5; TRBD1 matches 9 bases. In germline, CDR1 is SNHLY, CDR2 FYNNEI. The V segment lost 6 bases and the J segment 4 bases; nucleotides outside the gene matches: 9. The CDR3 is 15 amino acids. CDR3 in amino acids: CASRHTGGGRETQYF. Written as DNA, the CDR3 is TGTGCCAGCAGGCACACAGGGGGCGGGCGAGAGACCCAGTACTTC.

CDR3 protein: CASSQDPRSTDTQYF. The CDR3 nucleotides are TGCGCCAGCAGCCAAGATCCCAGGAGCACAGATACGCAGTATTTT. V is TRBV4-3 and J is TRBJ2-3; D not certain. There are 15 residues in the CDR3. The germline V and J ends were trimmed by 0 bases and 0 bases, with 7 bases remaining between them. Germline values: CDR1 LGHNA, CDR2 YSLEER.

This rearrangement joins TRBV6-1 to TRBJ1-3; D gene uncertain. The CDR3 consists of 12 residues. The V and J ends lost 6 bases and 4 bases respectively, with 7 bases between them. The germline CDR1 and CDR2 sequences are MNHNS and SASEGT. Here the CDR3 reads CASRAQGNTIYF. The CDR3 DNA sequence: TGTGCCAGCAGGGCCCAGGGAAACACCATATATTTT.

V is TRBV24-1 and J is TRBJ1-5, with D possibly matching TRBD1 (5 bases). The CDR3 consists of 14 residues. V was trimmed by 6 bases and J by 4 bases, leaving 12 bases between them. Germline V CDR1 and CDR2: KGHDR, SFDVKD. CDR3: CATSSGTRNQPQHF. In nucleotides, the CDR3 is TGTGCCACCAGTTCAGGGACGCGGAATCAGCCCCAGCATTTT.

The gene calls are TRBV24-1 and TRBJ2-3, with TRBD2 matching over 8 bases. Germline lookup yields CDR1 KGHDR and CDR2 SFDVKD. The CDR3 has 19 amino acids. Losses at the gene ends were 3 bases for V and 6 bases for J; bases not matched to a gene: 19. The CDR3 loop is CATSDTIGETFGGRDTQYF. CDR3 sequence (DNA): TGTGCCACCAGTGATACCATTGGGGAGACGTTCGGCGGGAGGGATACGCAGTATTTT.

The CDR3 here is CASSRGIRTANSPLHF. CDR3 coding DNA: TGTGCCAGCAGCCGGGGGATTCGGACAGCTAATTCACCCCTCCACTTT. The J gene is TRBJ1-6, the V gene TRBV7-2, with D maybe TRBD1 (6 bases). Per germline, CDR1 SGHTA and CDR2 FQGNSA. With 5 bases removed from V and 6 bases from J, the gap between germline ends came to 17 bases. This CDR3 is built from 16 residues. Using reference TRBV7-2 and TRBJ1-6 for the parts outside the CDR3, the full variable domain is GAGVSQSPSNKVTEKGKDVELRCDPISGHTALYWYRQSLGQGLEFLIYFQGNSAPDKSGLPSDRFSAERTGGSVSTLTIQRTQQEDSAVYLCASSRGIRTANSPLHFGNGTRLTVT.

This rearrangement joins TRBV5-1 to TRBJ1-1; D not certain. Per the germline V gene, CDR1 is SGHRS and CDR2 is YFSETQ. This CDR3 region has 14 residues. Between the trimmed V and J ends, which lost 1 base and 1 base, there was a span of 8 bases. CDR3 bases: TGCGCCAGCAGCTTGCAGGCGACGAACACTGAAGCTTTCTTT. This gives the protein CASSLQATNTEAFF.

The chain uses TRBV29-1 and TRBJ1-1; a weak D match, TRBD1 (6 bases). In germline, CDR1 is SQVTM, CDR2 ANQGSEA. This CDR3 is built from 13 residues. V lost 3 bases and J lost 1, with 9 bases in between. CDR3 sequence reads: CSVDGGGNTEAFF. The CDR3 bases are TGCAGCGTTGATGGAGGGGGGAACACTGAAGCTTTCTTT.

To note about this clonotype: At one boundary the junction diverges from the germline segment, which might be a read error. This rearrangement joins TRBV2 to TRBJ1-5, with a possible D match to TRBD1 (5 bases). The germline V gene encodes CDR1 SNHLY and CDR2 FYNNEI. The CDR3 contains 15 residues. In DNA, the CDR3 is TGTGCCGGCAGTGTCGCCAGGGACGGCAATCAGCCCCAGCATTTT. This gives the protein CAGSVARDGNQPQHF.

This chain connects TRBV20-1 to TRBJ1-2, with 7 bases fitting TRBD1. Germline V lookup: CDR1 DFQATT, CDR2 SNEGSKA (reference sequence). There are 12 residues in the CDR3. J was trimmed by 4 bases and V by 3 bases; bases with no gene match: 2. Here the CDR3 DNA reads TGCAGTGCTAGGACAGGGACCTATGGCTACACCTTC. Amino acid sequence: CSARTGTYGYTF.

This clonotype was seen only once. This sequence joins TRBV6-2 or TRBV6-3 and TRBJ2-7; 8 bases match TRBD2. This CDR3 region has 17 residues. Germline lookup yields CDR1 MNHEY and CDR2 SVGEGT. With V trimmed by 0 bases and J by 0 bases, 7 bases remained unmatched. Here the CDR3 reads CASSYSRAREASYEQYF. The CDR3 nucleotides are TGTGCCAGCAGTTACTCGAGGGCGCGGGAGGCCTCCTACGAGCAGTACTTC.

This clonotype was detected only a few times. The chain couples TRBV7-2 to TRBJ1-1, with TRBD1 as a possible D gene (5 bases). From germline, CDR1 is SGHTA and CDR2 FQGNSA. Trimming cost V 10 bases and J 1 base, with 13 bases left between them. The CDR3 runs 13 residues. The CDR3 DNA sequence: TGTGCCATCAAGGTTGGGGGGAACACTGAAGCTTTCTTT. Translating it yields CAIKVGGNTEAFF. The whole variable domain, filled in from reference TRBV7-2 and TRBJ1-1, reads GAGVSQSPSNKVTEKGKDVELRCDPISGHTALYWYRQSLGQGLEFLIYFQGNSAPDKSGLPSDRFSAERTGGSVSTLTIQRTQQEDSAVYLCAIKVGGNTEAFFGQGTRLTVV.

The gene calls are TRBV20-1 and TRBJ2-2; no clear D. Germline lookup yields CDR1 DFQATT and CDR2 SNEGSKA (reference sequence). The ends were cut back, 0 bases at V and 2 bases at J, with 16 bases in the middle. This CDR3 region has 17 residues. The CDR3 DNA is TGCAGTGCTAGAGATGGCAAAAGAGGTAGTAACACCGGGGAGCTGTTTTTT. Encoded protein: CSARDGKRGSNTGELFF.